This TCR beta chain was recovered during a study of blood T cells in healthy people across ages. Whole-study results and caveats: Higher diversity, along with more naive CD4+ cells, distinguished long-lived donors from aged donors.

Each sample yielded at least 6 micrograms of PBMC total RNA. CDR1 and CDR2 from the germline V gene are LGHNA and YSLEER. Trimming took 6 bases from V and 8 from J, leaving 11 bases between them. The CDR3 consists of 12 residues. Together with a sample-barcoded 5' primer, a J-beta primer mix was included in a second PCR lasting roughly 6 to 12 cycles. A template-switch adaptor with 12 random nucleotides tagged each cDNA molecule. One entry per CDR3 protein, called by TCRdb with MiXCR from the 5' RACE reads. The repertoire has 710,000 or so distinct CDR3 sequences, about 30% of them found once; the top ten carry 15%. The count of this clonotype is one. Its antigen is unknown.

Specimen: blood. The chain links TRBV4-3 to TRBJ2-1; possible D gene TRBD1, 6 bases. The receptor comes from a woman older than 75 in good health. The CDR3 DNA sequence: TGCGCCAGCAGATCGGACAGTCATGAGCAGTTCTTC. Protein sequence: CASRSDSHEQFF.